This entry lists 8 T cell receptor beta chains sequenced from one sample in a study of early T cells in non-severe SARS-CoV-2 infection. TCRdb recomputed calls from the 5' RACE reads with MiXCR, one row per CDR3 protein. The sample holds tens of thousands of distinct CDR3 sequences, 6% to 7% seen once. Sequencing used whole blood, obtained at baseline. The receptors stem from an adult who was a healthcare worker with PCR-confirmed SARS-CoV-2 infection or an uninfected control (not recorded which).

J is TRBJ2-2 and V is TRBV3-1; tentative D call: TRBD1 (5 bases). Germline V gene lookup returns CDR1 LGHDT and CDR2 YNNKEL (reference sequence). The CDR3 contains 13 residues. Deletions cut 4 bases from V and 8 bases from J, with 11 bases between. The CDR3 nucleotides are TGTGCCAGCAGCCCGACAGTACATGGGGAGCTGTTTTTT. Translating gives CASSPTVHGELFF.

This chain connects TRBV27 to TRBJ1-6, with D unresolved. CDR1 is MNHEY, CDR2 SMNVEV, per germline (reference sequence). This CDR3 has 12 amino acids. Trimming removed 5 bases at V and 8 bases at J, with 7 bases between. The CDR3 loop reads CASSPPHSPLHF. The CDR3 region has the DNA TGTGCCAGCAGTCCACCCCATTCACCCCTCCACTTT.

The chain uses TRBV9 and TRBJ2-4; D assignment may be TRBD1 or TRBD2 (5 bases each). The germline gives CDR1 SGDLS, CDR2 YYNGEE. The ends were cut back, 3 bases at V and 5 bases at J, with 18 bases in the middle. CDR3 length equals 16 residues. Here the CDR3 DNA reads TGTGCCAGCAGCGCAGGCATCCGGGACGGCCAAAACATTCAGTACTTC. Protein product: CASSAGIRDGQNIQYF.

This clonotype was seen many times. The V and J genes are TRBV20-1 and TRBJ1-2; weak D call: TRBD1 (6 bases). The V and J ends lost 6 bases and 0 bases respectively, with 14 bases between them. CDR1 is DFQATT, CDR2 SNEGSKA, per germline (reference sequence). This CDR3 spans 14 amino acids. CDR3 in amino acids: CSATRQEANYGYTF. For the CDR3, the DNA is TGCAGTGCAACTAGACAGGAAGCTAACTATGGCTACACCTTC.

This clonotype has a count of ten or more. CDR3 sequence (DNA): TGTGCCACCAGTGACGTCAGGGACGCTAGCACAGATACGCAGTATTTT. It specifies CATSDVRDASTDTQYF. The V and J genes are TRBV24-1 and TRBJ2-3; D may be TRBD1 or TRBD2 (5 bases each). The CDR3 has 16 residues. The germline V gene has CDR1 KGHDR and CDR2 SFDVKD. V was pared by 4 bases and J by 0 bases, with 13 bases between.

This clonotype was seen at least ten times. The V gene is TRBV11-2, the J gene TRBJ2-5; D remains ambiguous. The germline CDR1 and CDR2 sequences are SGHAT and FQNNGV. V shed 4 bases and J shed 1 base, with 10 bases lying between them. CDR3 length: 14 residues. The chain's CDR3 is CASSYGLSQETQYF. In nucleotides, the CDR3 is TGTGCCAGCAGCTACGGCCTGAGCCAAGAGACCCAGTACTTC.

This clonotype was picked up a small number of times. The chain is built from TRBV6-2 or TRBV6-3 and TRBJ2-5, with D possibly being TRBD1 (6 bases). This CDR3 region has 18 residues. V was shortened by 2 bases and J by 3 bases, with 22 bases between the two germline ends. Germline V gene data show CDR1 as MNHEY and CDR2 as SVGEGT. In DNA form, the CDR3 reads TGTGCCAGCAGTTACGTGAGAGAGGACAGTGATCAAAAAGAGACCCAGTACTTC. This translates into CASSYVREDSDQKETQYF.

The chain employs TRBV20-1 and TRBJ2-1, with D maybe TRBD1 (6 bases). This CDR3 contains 16 residues. Per the germline V gene, CDR1 is DFQATT and CDR2 is SNEGSKA (reference sequence). The V end lost 1 base, the J end lost 3 bases, and 16 bases lay between the germline ends. The CDR3 loop is CSARAPVRQVYNEQFF. The CDR3, as DNA: TGCAGTGCTAGAGCCCCCGTACGACAGGTCTACAATGAGCAGTTCTTC.